Following are 10 T cell receptor beta chains from one sample sequenced in a study of blood T cell repertoires in COVID-19 (dated by TCRdb to 2020 to 2022). Library preparation was by the immunoSEQ multiplex PCR assay. TCRdb took this table from immuneACCESS and kept in-frame rearrangements with V and J called. Such tables lack part of the clones; where checked against another copy, unresolved V genes explain under half of the gap, and the rest is unexplained. The sample table contains some 300,000 clones; only one count was recorded for around 91% of them. The leading ten clones occupy roughly 1% of the sample. Sequencing used peripheral blood. All receptors come from a woman aged 40 to 49 with COVID-19, enrolled during active disease.

The V and J genes are TRBV19 and TRBJ1-4; D is unresolved. V was trimmed by 5 bases and J by 8 bases, leaving 9 bases between them. Germline assignment: CDR1 LNHDA and CDR2 SQIVND (reference sequence). The CDR3 is made up of 12 amino acids. The CDR3 sequence: CASSPVHEKLFF. CDR3 DNA sequence: TGTGCCAGTAGTCCAGTACACGAAAAACTGTTTTTT.

The chain recombines TRBV7-8 with TRBJ1-2; a weak D match, TRBD1 (5 bases). The CDR3 runs to 14 residues. In germline, CDR1 is SGHVS, CDR2 FQNEAQ. Trimming removed 1 base from V and 7 bases from J, with 13 bases in between. DNA of the CDR3: TGTGCCAGCAGCTTAGAGGGCAGGGAATTTGGCTACACCTTC. Its translation is CASSLEGREFGYTF.

This clone was recorded once. The V and J genes are TRBV30 and TRBJ2-7; D is perhaps TRBD1 (6 bases). The CDR3 sequence is 13 residues long. Trimming cost V 1 base and J 4 bases, with 11 bases left between them. The germline V gene encodes CDR1 GTSNPN and CDR2 SVGIG (reference sequence). In DNA form, the CDR3 reads TGTGCCTGGAGTGCCAACAGGGAATACGAGCAGTACTTC. Amino acid sequence: CAWSANREYEQYF.

This chain joins TRBV29-1 and TRBJ1-2; 8 bases align to TRBD1. Germline CDR1 is SQVTM and CDR2 is ANQGSEA. V lost 5 bases, J lost 5 bases, and 7 bases stayed unmatched. CDR3 length: 13 amino acids. The CDR3 nucleotides read TGCAGCGTTCAGGGGGCGCGGGGATATGGCTACACCTTC. Its protein product is CSVQGARGYGYTF.

This chain uses TRBV28 with TRBJ1-1; 7 bases line up with TRBD1. Germline lookup yields CDR1 MDHEN and CDR2 SYDVKM. With 5 bases clipped from V and 11 bases from J, the junction kept 8 bases outside the gene matches. This CDR3 has 12 amino acids. The CDR3 bases are TGTGCCAGCAGTCCACCGGACAGGAGGGCTTTCTTT. Translated: CASSPPDRRAFF.

Regarding this clone: Other nucleotide sequences in the sample specify the same CDR3. V and J are TRBV5-1 and TRBJ2-5; 9 bases agree with TRBD1. The CDR3 length is 14 residues. After removal of 2 bases from V and 2 bases from J, the junction contained 1 base not matched to a gene. CDR1 and CDR2 from the germline V gene are SGHRS and YFSETQ. The CDR3: CASSLGTGQETQYF. CDR3 bases: TGCGCCAGCAGCTTAGGGACAGGGCAAGAGACCCAGTACTTC.

The chain has TRBV19 and TRBJ2-7; no clear D gene. Germline values: CDR1 LNHDA, CDR2 SQIVND (reference sequence). CDR3 size: 16 residues. V lost 1 base, J lost 1 base, and 14 bases lay in between. CDR3 amino acids: CASSIAVSEFSYEQYF. The CDR3 bases are TGTGCCAGTAGTATAGCTGTGTCGGAGTTTTCCTACGAGCAGTACTTC.

In this sample, this clone turned up once. This chain connects TRBV6-5 to TRBJ1-1, with TRBD1 as a possible D gene (6 bases). Per the germline V gene, CDR1 is MNHEY and CDR2 is SVGAGI. This CDR3 comprises 15 residues. With 2 bases removed from V and 9 bases from J, the gap between germline ends came to 19 bases. The CDR3 nucleotides read TGTGCCAGCAGTTACCGGCCGGGACACCTGACTAAAGCTTTCTTT. Encoded protein: CASSYRPGHLTKAFF.

V gene TRBV2 combines with J gene TRBJ1-2; D possibly corresponds to TRBD1 (6 bases). Trimming removed 7 bases from V and 2 bases from J, with 11 bases in between. This CDR3 is 13 amino acids long. Germline V gene data show CDR1 as SNHLY and CDR2 as FYNNEI. This CDR3 is CASTLDRNYGYTF. CDR3 DNA: TGTGCCAGCACCCTAGACAGGAACTATGGCTACACCTTC. Based on the CDR3 plus reference TRBV2 and TRBJ1-2, the full variable domain is EPEVTQTPSHQVTQMGQEVILRCVPISNHLYFYWYRQILGQKVEFLVSFYNNEISEKSEIFDDQFSVERPDGSNFTLKIRSTKLEDSAMYFCASTLDRNYGYTFGSGTRLTVV.

V gene TRBV9 combines with J gene TRBJ1-3; D remains ambiguous. There are 16 residues in the CDR3. Germline CDR1 SGDLS, CDR2 YYNGEE. Trimming removed 4 bases at V and 1 base at J, with 15 bases between. The CDR3 bases are TGTGCCAGCAGCCTTACAGAGTTCTATTCTGGAAACACCATATATTTT. Its protein is CASSLTEFYSGNTIYF.